The 10 T cell receptor beta chains listed next were all sequenced from one sample in a study of T cell responses to AZD1222 COVID-19 vaccine (dated by TCRdb to the early 2020s). The sample's time point, from its label and the paper: about 28 days (+/-7) after the second vaccine dose. The library was generated by the immunoSEQ multiplex PCR assay. TCRdb re-hosts the immuneACCESS table, in-frame sequences only. Its copies lack some clones; in the studies checked, an unresolved V gene accounts for under half of them, and the cause for the rest is not known. Present in this sample are 95,000 to 110,000 clones, around nine tenths of which were seen just once. The ten largest clones take up around 6.6% of the sample. The sequencing here drew on peripheral blood, taken 28 days after the second AZD1222 dose. The source of these receptors is an adult who received the AZD1222 COVID-19 vaccine.

V usage is TRBV30 and J usage is TRBJ2-1; 7 nucleotides match TRBD2. Per the germline V gene, CDR1 is GTSNPN and CDR2 is SVGIG (reference sequence). V lost 6 bases to trimming and J lost 0 bases; unmatched junction nucleotides: 8. The CDR3 totals 15 residues. CDR3 sequence reads: CACQIGGSSYNEQFF. CDR3 DNA: TGTGCCTGCCAAATCGGGGGGAGCTCCTACAATGAGCAGTTCTTC.

This chain links TRBV6-1 with TRBJ1-1; no reliable D call. Per germline, CDR1 MNHNS and CDR2 SASEGT. The germline V and J ends were trimmed by 4 bases and 0 bases, with 15 bases remaining between them. The CDR3 covers 16 residues. In DNA, the CDR3 is TGTGCCAGCAGTGCCAGGTCAGTGATCATGAACACTGAAGCTTTCTTT. Amino acid sequence: CASSARSVIMNTEAFF.

This rearrangement joins TRBV19 to TRBJ2-1; D is perhaps TRBD1 or TRBD2 (7 bases each). This CDR3 contains 15 residues. CDR1 LNHDA and CDR2 SQIVND come from the germline V gene (reference sequence). Trimming took 6 bases from V and 4 from J, leaving 16 bases between them. This CDR3 is CASRGGDSRYNEQFF. CDR3 nucleotide sequence: TGTGCCAGTAGGGGAGGGGACAGCAGGTACAATGAGCAGTTCTTC.

The V call is TRBV3-1 (or the pseudogene TRBV3-2), the J call TRBJ1-5, with 9 bases that match TRBD1. Germline CDR1 and CDR2: LGHDT and YNNKEL (reference sequence). The CDR3 has 16 amino acids. V shed 4 bases and J 6 bases; nucleotides not matched to a gene: 10. The CDR3 DNA follows: TGTGCCAGCAGCCGCTCACAGGGGGCGCGGGGTCAGCCCCAGCATTTT. Protein: CASSRSQGARGQPQHF.

This clone was picked up a small number of times. This rearrangement joins TRBV10-1 to TRBJ2-1; D is unclear. The CDR3 covers 12 residues. Germline CDR1 WNHNN, CDR2 SYGVQD (reference sequence). Trimming shortened V by 8 bases and J by 1 base, and 6 bases separated the two germline ends. The chain's CDR3 is CASEGSYNEQFF. The CDR3 DNA is TGCGCCAGCGAAGGGTCCTACAATGAGCAGTTCTTC.

A single count supports this clone. This chain connects TRBV6-5 to TRBJ1-6; D not resolved. Germline assignment: CDR1 MNHEY and CDR2 SVGAGI. This CDR3 has 15 residues. Trimming left V 0 bases short and J 3 bases short, with 6 bases between. CDR3 protein: CASSYSRVYNSPLHF. In DNA, the CDR3 is TGTGCCAGCAGTTACTCAAGGGTCTATAATTCACCCCTCCACTTT.

In regard to this clone: One end of the junction is discordant with germline, which a read error may explain. The gene calls are TRBV6-5 and TRBJ2-2; 7 positions match TRBD2. Looked up from germline, CDR1 is MNHEY and CDR2 is SVGAGI. This CDR3 contains 13 residues. CDR3 amino acids: CGGMDPNTGELFF. The CDR3 bases are TGCGGGGGGATGGATCCGAACACCGGGGAGCTGTTTTTT.

This chain links TRBV6-5 with TRBJ2-7; 8 positions match TRBD1. Trimming cost V 0 bases and J 4 bases; bases outside gene matches: 8. Germline V lookup: CDR1 MNHEY, CDR2 SVGAGI. The CDR3 is made up of 16 amino acids. CDR3 sequence: CASSYSLPGGGYEQYF. The CDR3 coding sequence is TGTGCCAGCAGTTACTCCTTGCCAGGGGGCGGATACGAGCAGTACTTC.

This chain's CDR3 is CASSRREIYNSPLHF. The CDR3 DNA sequence: TGTGCCAGCAGTCGCCGGGAGATTTATAATTCACCCCTCCACTTT. The V and J genes are TRBV28 and TRBJ1-6, with unresolved D. This CDR3 region has 15 residues. Deletions cut 5 bases from V and 4 bases from J, with 12 bases between. Looked up from germline, CDR1 is MDHEN and CDR2 is SYDVKM.

This chain links TRBV6-1 with TRBJ1-1, with a possible D match to TRBD1 (6 bases). The CDR3 consists of 13 residues. The germline V gene has CDR1 MNHNS and CDR2 SASEGT. Trimming took off 6 bases at V and 12 bases at J, with 20 bases between the two ends. CDR3 nucleotides: TGTGCCAGCAGCCAGGGGTTGGGAGGGTTAACTTTCTTT. This gives the protein CASSQGLGGLTFF.